The rows below give T cell receptor beta chains drawn from one sample of a study of T cell repertoires in cytomegalovirus infection. Their antigens remain unidentified. TCRdb passed the reads through MiXCR, listing each CDR3 protein once. The sample includes approximately 990,000 distinct CDR3 sequences, 30% to 40% of them seen just once. This specimen was cultured CD8+ T cells from PBMCs, taken from culture after CMV antigen stimulation. All receptors derive from a human donor in good health (CMV status not recorded). Some clones in this sample may be carry-over from other donors' samples. Both conserved end residues are part of each CDR3. A D gene is named only where the DNA matches it firmly. A row's size may be missing; if present it is once, few, many or a size class.

CDR3: CASSFWAQNSGGYNEQFF; DNA: TGTGCCAGCAGCTTTTGGGCTCAGAATAGCGGGGGGTACAATGAGCAGTTCTTC; size: many; J: TRBJ2-1; V: TRBV7-8; D: TRBD2
CDR3: CASSLGENEKLFF; DNA: TGTGCCAGCAGTTTAGGAGAGAACGAAAAACTGTTTTTT; size: .; J: TRBJ1-4; V: TRBV28; D: .
CDR3: CASSASTPQTDTQYF; DNA: TGTGCCAGCAGCGCCTCAACCCCACAGACAGATACGCAGTATTTT; size: many; J: TRBJ2-3; V: TRBV7-2; D: .
CDR3: CASSLWGVPNEKLFF; DNA: TGTGCCAGCAGTTTATGGGGGGTCCCTAATGAAAAACTGTTTTTT; size: .; J: TRBJ1-4; V: TRBV27; D: .
CDR3: CASRIRQGYYTGELFF; DNA: TGTGCCAGCAGGATCCGACAGGGCTACTACACCGGGGAGCTGTTTTTT; size: few; J: TRBJ2-2; V: TRBV2; D: TRBD1
CDR3: CATGGPSGTSTDTQYF; DNA: TGTGCCACCGGTGGCCCTAGCGGGACTAGCACAGATACGCAGTATTTT; size: .; J: TRBJ2-3; V: TRBV24-1; D: TRBD2
CDR3: CASSLGGGAIGTEAFF; DNA: TGTGCCAGCAGCTTAGGGGGGGGGGCGATTGGAACTGAAGCTTTCTTT; size: few; J: TRBJ1-1; V: TRBV7-6; D: .
CDR3: CSVEGGQADPYEQYF; DNA: TGCAGCGTTGAAGGTGGACAGGCGGATCCCTACGAGCAGTACTTC; size: few; J: TRBJ2-7; V: TRBV29-1; D: TRBD1
CDR3: CASSPDGYYNSPLHF; DNA: TGTGCCAGCAGTCCGGATGGATACTATAATTCACCCCTCCACTTT; size: .; J: TRBJ1-6; V: TRBV27; D: .
CDR3: CASSLVQGSGEQYF; DNA: TGTGCCAGCAGCTTAGTACAGGGGTCGGGCGAGCAGTACTTC; size: many; J: TRBJ2-7; V: TRBV7-6; D: TRBD1
CDR3: CAISSDVNGNTIYF; DNA: TGTGCCATCAGCAGCGACGTGAATGGAAACACCATATATTTT; size: many; J: TRBJ1-3; V: TRBV10-3; D: .
CDR3: CASTSGFLDEQFF; DNA: TGTGCCAGCACTTCGGGTTTTTTGGATGAGCAGTTCTTC; size: .; J: TRBJ2-1; V: TRBV6-2/TRBV6-3; D: .
CDR3: CASSQDLWQNYNEQFF; DNA: TGCGCCAGCAGCCAAGATCTATGGCAGAATTACAATGAGCAGTTCTTC; size: .; J: TRBJ2-1; V: TRBV4-1; D: .
CDR3: CASSKTGEAFF; DNA: TGTGCCAGCAGTAAGACAGGTGAAGCTTTCTTT; size: .; J: TRBJ1-1; V: TRBV28; D: .
CDR3: CVSSLRQATALNTEAFF; DNA: TGTGTCAGCAGCCTCCGACAGGCTACCGCTTTGAACACTGAAGCTTTCTTT; size: .; J: TRBJ1-1; V: TRBV5-5; D: .
CDR3: CASSSAGSYSPLHF; DNA: TGTGCCAGCAGTTCGGCCGGGTCTTATTCACCCCTCCACTTT; size: few; J: TRBJ1-6; V: TRBV12-3/TRBV12-4; D: .
CDR3: CASSGPGTGIGELFF; DNA: TGTGCCAGCAGCGGTCCCGGGACAGGGATCGGGGAGCTGTTTTTT; size: .; J: TRBJ2-2; V: TRBV7-9; D: TRBD1
CDR3: CASNVGHFPNTEAFF; DNA: TGTGCCAGCAACGTGGGACATTTTCCGAACACTGAAGCTTTCTTT; size: few; J: TRBJ1-1; V: TRBV19; D: .
CDR3: CASSTQGAYGYTF; DNA: TGTGCCAGCAGTACCCAGGGGGCCTATGGCTACACCTTC; size: .; J: TRBJ1-2; V: TRBV6-5; D: TRBD1
CDR3: CASSGWDNSYEQYF; DNA: TGTGCCAGCAGTGGATGGGACAACTCCTACGAGCAGTACTTC; size: few; J: TRBJ2-7; V: TRBV25-1; D: .
CDR3: CATRAGGEQFF; DNA: TGTGCCACCAGGGCGGGAGGCGAGCAGTTCTTC; size: .; J: TRBJ2-1; V: TRBV24-1; D: TRBD2
CDR3: CASSSPDRGPEAFF; DNA: TGTGCCAGCAGCTCCCCAGACAGGGGGCCTGAAGCTTTCTTT; size: few; J: TRBJ1-1; V: TRBV7-2; D: TRBD1
CDR3: CASSTGTTYEQYF; DNA: TGTGCCAGCAGTACCGGGACCACCTACGAGCAGTACTTC; size: .; J: TRBJ2-7; V: TRBV27; D: .
CDR3: CASSYPGRGAGYEQFF; DNA: TGTGCCAGCAGTTACCCCGGGCGGGGGGCCGGCTATGAGCAGTTCTTC; size: .; J: TRBJ2-1; V: TRBV6-8; D: TRBD2
CDR3: CASSPYRKSYTF; DNA: TGTGCCAGCAGCCCATATCGAAAGTCCTACACCTTC; size: .; J: TRBJ1-2; V: TRBV14; D: .
CDR3: CASSLGSWTEAFF; DNA: TGTGCCAGCAGCTTAGGGAGCTGGACTGAAGCTTTCTTT; size: few; J: TRBJ1-1; V: TRBV7-3; D: .
CDR3: CAISVDRSSYNEQFF; DNA: TGTGCCATCAGTGTGGACAGATCCTCCTACAATGAGCAGTTCTTC; size: .; J: TRBJ2-1; V: TRBV10-3; D: .
CDR3: CASSLRGGPNTEAFF; DNA: TGCGCCAGCAGCCTAAGGGGGGGGCCGAACACTGAAGCTTTCTTT; size: .; J: TRBJ1-1; V: TRBV4-3; D: .
CDR3: CASSLDGDSSYNEQFF; DNA: TGTGCCAGCAGTTTAGATGGGGACAGCTCCTACAATGAGCAGTTCTTC; size: .; J: TRBJ2-1; V: TRBV12-3/TRBV12-4; D: TRBD1
CDR3: CAISVNPGVEGTGELFF; DNA: TGTGCCATCAGTGTGAACCCCGGGGTGGAGGGCACCGGGGAGCTGTTTTTT; size: .; J: TRBJ2-2; V: TRBV10-3; D: .
CDR3: CASSTGTGGFYEQYF; DNA: TGTGCCAGTAGTACCGGGACAGGGGGTTTCTACGAGCAGTACTTC; size: .; J: TRBJ2-7; V: TRBV19; D: TRBD1
CDR3: CASSILAGGYQETQYF; DNA: TGTGCCAGCAGCATACTAGCGGGGGGGTACCAAGAGACCCAGTACTTC; size: .; J: TRBJ2-5; V: TRBV7-9; D: TRBD2
CDR3: CSARVEGGGPQPQHF; DNA: TGCAGTGCTAGGGTAGAGGGGGGGGGCCCCCAGCCCCAGCATTTT; size: few; J: TRBJ1-5; V: TRBV20-1; D: .
CDR3: CASSSRKGGNEKLFF; DNA: TGTGCCAGCAGCTCCCGTAAGGGCGGTAATGAAAAACTGTTTTTT; size: few; J: TRBJ1-4; V: TRBV7-3; D: .
CDR3: CSVSDSSYEQYF; DNA: TGCAGCGTGTCGGACAGCTCCTACGAGCAGTACTTC; size: .; J: TRBJ2-7; V: TRBV29-1; D: .
CDR3: CASSAGGGYEQYF; DNA: TGTGCCAGCAGCGCGGGAGGGGGCTACGAGCAGTACTTC; size: many; J: TRBJ2-7; V: TRBV7-6; D: TRBD2
CDR3: CASSRDRGSGYTF; DNA: TGCGCCAGCAGCCGAGACAGGGGAAGCGGCTACACCTTC; size: .; J: TRBJ1-2; V: TRBV5-1; D: TRBD1
CDR3: CASSSPDSHGYTF; DNA: TGTGCCAGCAGCTCACCGGACTCGCATGGCTACACCTTC; size: .; J: TRBJ1-2; V: TRBV7-9; D: .
CDR3: CATQLDSSYEQYF; DNA: TGTGCCACCCAATTGGACAGCTCCTACGAGCAGTACTTC; size: .; J: TRBJ2-7; V: TRBV6-5; D: .
CDR3: CASSLGLAANYGYTF; DNA: TGTGCCAGCAGCTTAGGCCTGGCAGCGAACTATGGCTACACCTTC; size: .; J: TRBJ1-2; V: TRBV13; D: .
CDR3: CASWGQNQETQYF; DNA: TGTGCCAGCTGGGGGCAGAATCAAGAGACCCAGTACTTC; size: .; J: TRBJ2-5; V: TRBV27; D: .
CDR3: CASSVQGLGSYNEQFF; DNA: TGTGCCAGCAGCGTCCAGGGATTGGGCTCCTACAATGAGCAGTTCTTC; size: .; J: TRBJ2-1; V: TRBV7-6; D: .
CDR3: CASSLDHGVNYGYTF; DNA: TGTGCCAGCAGCTTAGATCACGGGGTAAACTATGGCTACACCTTC; size: .; J: TRBJ1-2; V: TRBV11-2; D: .
CDR3: CASSRLIDGYTF; DNA: TGTGCCAGTAGCCGCCTCATTGATGGCTACACCTTC; size: .; J: TRBJ1-2; V: TRBV19; D: .
CDR3: CATSRGFGGNTEAFF; DNA: TGTGCCACCAGCAGAGGGTTCGGGGGGAACACTGAAGCTTTCTTT; size: few; J: TRBJ1-1; V: TRBV15; D: .
CDR3: CASSLNPNRAANEKLFF; DNA: TGTGCCAGCAGCTTAAACCCCAATCGGGCTGCGAATGAAAAACTGTTTTTT; size: many; J: TRBJ1-4; V: TRBV7-6; D: .
CDR3: CASSVDHRGGNGYTF; DNA: TGTGCCAGCAGCGTGGACCACAGGGGAGGCAATGGCTACACCTTC; size: few; J: TRBJ1-2; V: TRBV9; D: TRBD1
CDR3: CASSFHYTDTQYF; DNA: TGTGCCAGCAGCTTTCACTACACAGATACGCAGTATTTT; size: many; J: TRBJ2-3; V: TRBV7-2; D: .
CDR3: CASSEVGTDNEQFF; DNA: TGTGCCAGCAGTGAAGTTGGGACAGACAATGAGCAGTTCTTC; size: .; J: TRBJ2-1; V: TRBV6-2/TRBV6-3; D: TRBD1
CDR3: CASSSPGTSGPDTQYF; DNA: TGTGCCAGCAGCTCCCCCGGGACTAGCGGTCCAGATACGCAGTATTTT; size: few; J: TRBJ2-3; V: TRBV7-8; D: TRBD2
CDR3: CASSYVQLQETQYF; DNA: TGTGCCAGCAGTTACGTACAGCTACAAGAGACCCAGTACTTC; size: .; J: TRBJ2-5; V: TRBV6-2/TRBV6-3; D: .
CDR3: CASSVAVSGGSYNEQFF; DNA: TGTGCCAGCAGCGTAGCGGTATCCGGGGGGTCCTACAATGAGCAGTTCTTC; size: .; J: TRBJ2-1; V: TRBV9; D: TRBD2
CDR3: CASSLVSSTEAFF; DNA: TGTGCCAGCAGTTTGGTGTCCAGCACTGAAGCTTTCTTT; size: .; J: TRBJ1-1; V: TRBV27; D: .
CDR3: CASSTGTSGYSYEQYF; DNA: TGTGCCAGCAGCACTGGGACATCAGGTTACTCCTACGAGCAGTACTTC; size: .; J: TRBJ2-7; V: TRBV7-9; D: .
CDR3: CSVGTRGDRGNYEQYF; DNA: TGCAGCGTTGGCACAAGGGGAGACAGGGGGAACTACGAGCAGTACTTC; size: few; J: TRBJ2-7; V: TRBV29-1; D: TRBD1